The 18 T cell receptor beta chains given below trace back to one sample, sequenced in a study of cytomegalovirus exposure and HLA in healthy donors. Here immunoSEQ multiplex PCR was the method, and the copy in TCRdb shows in-frame clones only, minus some. The table records some 170,000 clones, more than 75% of them present only once. Sequenced sample: PBMCs. Receptors originate from a man aged 18 to 30 in good health and CMV-seropositive.

The chain employs TRBV4-3 and TRBJ2-2, with D perhaps matching TRBD1 (6 bases). CDR1 is LGHNA, CDR2 YSLEER, per germline. This CDR3 has 14 amino acids. The V end was cut by 6 bases, the J end by 1 base, with 9 bases between. CDR3 in DNA: TGCGCCAGCAGGGGGGCGGGGAACACCGGGGAGCTGTTTTTT. This codes for CASRGAGNTGELFF.

The chain uses TRBV4-3 and TRBJ1-1; 9 nucleotides align to TRBD1. Trimming cost V 1 base and J 3 bases; bases outside gene matches: 9. CDR1 LGHNA and CDR2 YSLEER come from the germline V gene. This CDR3 comprises 17 residues. CDR3 DNA sequence: TGCGCCAGCAGCCAAGCAAGGACAGGGGACCTCTACACTGAAGCTTTCTTT. Encoded protein: CASSQARTGDLYTEAFF.

This chain links TRBV27 with TRBJ2-3, with D maybe TRBD2 (6 bases). V dropped 2 bases and J dropped 5 bases, with 20 bases sitting between them. CDR1 and CDR2 (germline): MNHEY, SMNVEV (reference sequence). This CDR3 is 17 amino acids long. In nucleotides, the CDR3 is TGTGCCAGCAGTTTAGCCAGATGGCGGGAAGGTGGAGATACGCAGTATTTT. Translating gives CASSLARWREGGDTQYF.

The V and J genes are TRBV21-1 and TRBJ2-7; the D call of TRBD1 is as the table states it, not checked on the DNA. TRBV21-1 is shown as a pseudogene. The CDR3 totals 16 residues. CDR3 in amino acids: CASSKLPQDSPYEQYF. CDR3 DNA sequence: TGTGCCAGCAGCAAGTTACCCCAGGACAGTCCCTACGAGCAGTACTTC.

This chain links TRBV10-3 with TRBJ2-6, with 10 bases identical to TRBD1. Germline V gene sequence: CDR1 ENHRY, CDR2 SYGVKD. Germline trimming cut 7 bases from V and 0 bases from J; bases unmatched to any gene: 6. The CDR3 sequence is 17 residues long. This CDR3 reads CAITPGTGASGANVLTF. The CDR3 nucleotides read TGTGCCATCACCCCCGGGACAGGGGCCTCTGGGGCCAACGTCCTGACTTTC.

The rearrangement links TRBV30 to TRBJ1-1; D is uncertain. Trimming pared 4 bases from V and 3 bases from J, leaving 12 bases between. This CDR3 is 13 amino acids long. Germline CDR1 and CDR2: GTSNPN and SVGIG (reference sequence). The CDR3 protein is CAWKGERHTEAFF. The CDR3 DNA reads TGTGCCTGGAAAGGAGAACGGCACACTGAAGCTTTCTTT.

The rearrangement joins TRBV6-6 to TRBJ1-1; 7 nucleotides agree with TRBD1. Germline V lookup: CDR1 MNHNY, CDR2 SVGAGI (reference sequence). V shed 7 bases, J shed 4 bases, and the junction held 3 bases outside the gene matches. The CDR3 runs 12 residues. CDR3: CASNRGITEAFF. In DNA, the CDR3 is TGTGCCAGCAACAGGGGTATCACTGAAGCTTTCTTT.

The chain couples TRBV28 to TRBJ1-1; D ambiguous. V shed 2 bases and J shed 6 bases, with 16 bases lying between them. The CDR3 is 15 amino acids. Germline V gene sequence: CDR1 MDHEN, CDR2 SYDVKM. CDR3 nucleotides: TGTGCCAGCAGTTTAGACCCAGCGATCCTCCCTGAAGCTTTCTTT. This encodes CASSLDPAILPEAFF.

V gene TRBV29-1 combines with J gene TRBJ2-1; D gene ambiguous. Germline CDR1 is SQVTM and CDR2 is ANQGSEA. V lost 3 bases to trimming and J lost 4 bases, with 7 bases between them. This CDR3 is 12 amino acids long. The CDR3 here is CSVDYGYNEQFF. In DNA form, the CDR3 reads TGCAGCGTTGATTACGGGTACAATGAGCAGTTCTTC.

This clone has more than one count but fewer than ten. The chain combines TRBV4-2 with TRBJ2-7, with 7 nucleotides matching TRBD1. Germline loops: CDR1 LGHNA, CDR2 YNFKEQ. This CDR3 is built from 14 residues. The trim removed 0 bases at V and 3 bases at J, leaving 2 bases unmatched. The CDR3 DNA sequence: TGTGCCAGCAGCCAAGACGGGGACAGCTACGAGCAGTACTTC. Translation: CASSQDGDSYEQYF.

The chain has TRBV5-1 and TRBJ1-1; 9 bases map to TRBD1. Germline CDR1 and CDR2: SGHRS and YFSETQ. The CDR3 runs to 16 residues. With V trimmed by 2 bases and J by 4 bases, 9 bases remained unmatched. The CDR3 protein is CASSLGTGFSGTEAFF. The CDR3 coding sequence is TGCGCCAGCAGCTTAGGGACAGGGTTTAGCGGCACTGAAGCTTTCTTT.

This rearrangement joins TRBV7-3 to TRBJ2-1; TRBD2 matches at 14 bases. CDR3 length: 15 residues. CDR1 and CDR2 (germline): SGHTA, FQGTGA. The trim removed 3 bases at V and 8 bases at J, leaving 3 bases unmatched. CDR3 protein: CASSFGTSGSHEQFF. CDR3 coding DNA: TGTGCCAGCAGCTTTGGGACTAGCGGGAGTCATGAGCAGTTCTTC.

The chain links TRBV7-9 to TRBJ1-2; weak D call: TRBD1 (6 bases). The CDR3 is 17 amino acids. V was cut by 1 base and J by 3 bases, with 18 bases left in between. Germline V gene data show CDR1 as SEHNR and CDR2 as FQNEAQ (reference sequence). CDR3 coding DNA: TGTGCCAGCAGCTTAGTAGATGCCCTTACAGGGCACTATGGCTACACCTTC. Protein: CASSLVDALTGHYGYTF. Full variable domain (rest looked up from reference TRBV7-9 and TRBJ1-2): DTGVSQNPRHKITKRGQNVTFRCDPISEHNRLYWYRQTLGQGPEFLTYFQNEAQLEKSRLLSDRFSAERPKGSFSTLEIQRTEQGDSAMYLCASSLVDALTGHYGYTFGSGTRLTVV.

The chain uses TRBV5-1 and TRBJ1-1; 7 nucleotides match TRBD1. CDR1 and CDR2 (germline): SGHRS, YFSETQ. V was pared by 5 bases and J by 6 bases, with 7 bases of the junction left unmatched. The CDR3 is made up of 13 amino acids. The CDR3 sequence is CASRPQGESEAFF. CDR3 bases: TGCGCCAGCAGACCTCAGGGGGAATCTGAAGCTTTCTTT.

The J gene is TRBJ1-2, the V gene TRBV7-2; weak D call: TRBD1 (6 bases). Per germline, CDR1 SGHTA and CDR2 FQGNSA. Deletions cut 2 bases from V and 3 bases from J, with 16 bases between. The CDR3 extends over 16 amino acids. The CDR3 DNA sequence: TGTGCCAGCAGCTTACAACAGGGAGTTTTTCACTATGGCTACACCTTC. This encodes CASSLQQGVFHYGYTF. Full variable domain (missing parts from reference TRBV7-2 and TRBJ1-2): GAGVSQSPSNKVTEKGKDVELRCDPISGHTALYWYRQSLGQGLEFLIYFQGNSAPDKSGLPSDRFSAERTGGSVSTLTIQRTQQEDSAVYLCASSLQQGVFHYGYTFGSGTRLTVV.

This CDR3 reads CASSIVRKNQPQHF. The CDR3 coding sequence is TGTGCCAGTAGTATTGTCAGAAAAAATCAGCCCCAGCATTTT. The V call is TRBV19, the J call TRBJ1-5; D gene uncertain. The CDR3 is 14 residues long. Looked up from germline, CDR1 is LNHDA and CDR2 is SQIVND (reference sequence). Trimming took 3 bases from V and 4 from J, leaving 10 bases between them.

V gene TRBV7-9 combines with J gene TRBJ1-5, with 7 nucleotides matching TRBD1. The CDR3 covers 14 residues. The germline V gene encodes CDR1 SEHNR and CDR2 FQNEAQ (reference sequence). After removal of 6 bases from V and 4 bases from J, the junction contained 6 bases not matched to a gene. CDR3 residues: CASRQAGGNQPQHF. The CDR3 DNA follows: TGTGCCAGCAGACAGGCAGGGGGGAATCAGCCCCAGCATTTT.

V usage is TRBV20-1 and J usage is TRBJ2-1; tentatively, D is TRBD2 (5 bases). The germline V gene has CDR1 DFQATT and CDR2 SNEGSKA (reference sequence). The V end was cut by 7 bases, the J end by 8 bases, with 12 bases between. The length of the CDR3 is 11 residues. CDR3 DNA: TGCAGTGTTGAGGGAGAGTATGAGCAGTTCTTC. This gives the protein CSVEGEYEQFF.